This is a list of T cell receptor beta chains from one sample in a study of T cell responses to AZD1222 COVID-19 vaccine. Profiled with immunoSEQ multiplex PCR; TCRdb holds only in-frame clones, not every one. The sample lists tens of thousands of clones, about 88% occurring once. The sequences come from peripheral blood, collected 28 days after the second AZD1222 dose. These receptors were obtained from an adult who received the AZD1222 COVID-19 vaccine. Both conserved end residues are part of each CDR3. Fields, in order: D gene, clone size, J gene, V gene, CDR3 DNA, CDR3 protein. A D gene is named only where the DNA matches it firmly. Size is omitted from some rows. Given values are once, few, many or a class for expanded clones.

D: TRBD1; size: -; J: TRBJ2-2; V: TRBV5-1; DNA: TGCGCCAGCACCCTCGACAGGGGTCGGATCGGGGAGCTGTTTTTT; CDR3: CASTLDRGRIGELFF
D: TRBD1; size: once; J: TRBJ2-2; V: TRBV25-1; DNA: TGTGCCAGCAATGAGGACAGGGGGCCCAACACCGGGGAGCTGTTTTTT; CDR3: CASNEDRGPNTGELFF
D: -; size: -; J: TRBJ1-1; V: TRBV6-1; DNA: TGTGCCAGCAGTGAAGTTGGACAGAGCCAAGCTTTCTTT; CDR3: CASSEVGQSQAFF
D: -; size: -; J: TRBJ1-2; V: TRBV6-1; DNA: TGTGCCAGCAGTGACAGCTACTATGGCTACACCTTC; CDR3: CASSDSYYGYTF
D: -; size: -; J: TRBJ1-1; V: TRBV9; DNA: TGTGCCAGCAGCGTAGTACCGAACACTGAAGCTTTCTTT; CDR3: CASSVVPNTEAFF
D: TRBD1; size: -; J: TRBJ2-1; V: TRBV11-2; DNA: TGTGCCAGCAGCCCCGGGACAGGGAGCTCTGAGCAGTTCTTC; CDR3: CASSPGTGSSEQFF
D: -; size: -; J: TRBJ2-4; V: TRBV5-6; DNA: TGTGCCAGCAGCTTGCGACTAGTAAACATTCAGTACTTC; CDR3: CASSLRLVNIQYF
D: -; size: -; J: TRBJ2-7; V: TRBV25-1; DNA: TGTGCCAGCAGTAAAGACGGGGGCCGCTACGAGCAGTACTTC; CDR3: CASSKDGGRYEQYF
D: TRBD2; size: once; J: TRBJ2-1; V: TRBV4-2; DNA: TGTGCCAGCAGCCCGGGACGTTTAGCGGGAGTCTACAATGAGCAGTTCTTC; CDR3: CASSPGRLAGVYNEQFF
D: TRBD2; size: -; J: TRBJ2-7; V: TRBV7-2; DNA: TGTGCCAGCAGCTGGGGGGGGGATTTAGCCTACGAGCAGTACTTC; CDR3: CASSWGGDLAYEQYF
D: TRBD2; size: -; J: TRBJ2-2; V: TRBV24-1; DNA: TGTGCCACCAGTCCCAGGACTAGCGGGAGAACCGGCGCCGGGGAGCTGTTTTTT; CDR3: CATSPRTSGRTGAGELFF
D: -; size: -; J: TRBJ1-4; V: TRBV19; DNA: TGTGCCAGTGCGAGGAATGAAAAACTGTTTTTT; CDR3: CASARNEKLFF
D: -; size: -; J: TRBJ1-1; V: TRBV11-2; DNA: TGTGCCAGCAGCTTTTCAGCCCCTAACACTGAAGCTTTCTTT; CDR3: CASSFSAPNTEAFF
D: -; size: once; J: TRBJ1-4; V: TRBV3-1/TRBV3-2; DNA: TGTGCCAGCAGTCGCGGCCTCATGGGGGAAAAACTGTTTTTT; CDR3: CASSRGLMGEKLFF
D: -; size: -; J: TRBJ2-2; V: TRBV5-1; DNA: TGCGCCAGCAGCTTAGGACCGAACACCGGGGAGCTGTTTTTT; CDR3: CASSLGPNTGELFF
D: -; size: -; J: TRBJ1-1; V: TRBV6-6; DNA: TGTGCCAGCAACTTAGCCCGGACGGAGAACACTGAAGCTTTCTTT; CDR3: CASNLARTENTEAFF
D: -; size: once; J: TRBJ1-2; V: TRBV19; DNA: TGTGCCAGTAGTATCGGGGGAGATAACTATGGCTACACCTTC; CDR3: CASSIGGDNYGYTF
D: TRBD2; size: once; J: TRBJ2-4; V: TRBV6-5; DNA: TGTGCCAGCAGTTCAAAGGGCGGGACTAATCCCGAAAAGTACTTC; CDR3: CASSSKGGTNPEKYF
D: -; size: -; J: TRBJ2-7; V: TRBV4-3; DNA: TGCGCCAGCAGCCAAGTTGACCCGGGGGTTGACGAGCAGTACTTC; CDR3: CASSQVDPGVDEQYF
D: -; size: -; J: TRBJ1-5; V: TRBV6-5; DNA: TGTGCCTGCGGACGCAGCAATCAGCCCCAGCATTTT; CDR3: CACGRSNQPQHF
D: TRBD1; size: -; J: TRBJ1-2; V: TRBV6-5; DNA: TGTGCCAGCAGTTATCGGGACAGCAACTATGGCTACACCTTC; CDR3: CASSYRDSNYGYTF
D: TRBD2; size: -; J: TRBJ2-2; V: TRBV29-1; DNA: TGCAGCGTGCTCCCTGGACTAGCCACCGGGGAGCTGTTTTTT; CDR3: CSVLPGLATGELFF
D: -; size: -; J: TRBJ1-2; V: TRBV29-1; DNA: TGCAGCGCCTCGTCAGACAGGTGGTATGGCTACACCTTC; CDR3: CSASSDRWYGYTF
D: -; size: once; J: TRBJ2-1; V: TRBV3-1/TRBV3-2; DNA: TGTGCCAGCAGCCAAGATTTGGGGACATCCTCCTACAATGAGCAGTTCTTC; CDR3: CASSQDLGTSSYNEQFF
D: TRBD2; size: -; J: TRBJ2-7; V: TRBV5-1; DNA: TGCGCCAGCAGCCCGGGGTGGCTAGCGGGCGAGCAGTACTTC; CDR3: CASSPGWLAGEQYF
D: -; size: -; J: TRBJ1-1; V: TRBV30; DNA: TGTGCCTGGAAGAGCGGAATTGAGGGCACTGAAGCTTTCTTT; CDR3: CAWKSGIEGTEAFF
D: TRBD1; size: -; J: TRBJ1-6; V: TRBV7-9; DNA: TGTGCCAGCAGCCTAGGGACAGCCAATTCACCCCTCCACTTT; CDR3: CASSLGTANSPLHF
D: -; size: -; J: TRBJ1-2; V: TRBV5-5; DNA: TGTGCCAGCAGCTCCGGGACGGCGCTGTATGGCTACACCTTC; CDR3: CASSSGTALYGYTF
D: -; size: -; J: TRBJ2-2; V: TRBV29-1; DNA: TGCAGCGTTAACTGGGGTGGAACCGGGGAGCTGTTTTTT; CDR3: CSVNWGGTGELFF
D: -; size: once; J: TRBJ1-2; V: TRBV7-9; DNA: TGTGCCAGCAGCTTAGTAAGGCCGGCTGGACAGCGAAACTATGGCTACACCTTC; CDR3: CASSLVRPAGQRNYGYTF
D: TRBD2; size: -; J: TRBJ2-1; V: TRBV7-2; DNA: TGTGCCAGCAGATCCGGACTAGCGGGATTCAATGAGCAGTTCTTC; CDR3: CASRSGLAGFNEQFF
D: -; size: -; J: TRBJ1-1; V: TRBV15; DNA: TGTGCCACCAGCCCGAGTGGGGTGAACACTGAAGCTTTCTTT; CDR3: CATSPSGVNTEAFF
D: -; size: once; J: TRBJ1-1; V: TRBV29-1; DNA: TGCAGCGTTTCGGGGCAAGGCGGTGAGGATTTCTTT; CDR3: CSVSGQGGEDFF
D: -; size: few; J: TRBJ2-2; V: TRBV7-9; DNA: TGTGCCAGCAGCTTAAGGGTTACCGGGGAGCTGTTTTTT; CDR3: CASSLRVTGELFF
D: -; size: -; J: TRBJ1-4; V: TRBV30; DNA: TGTGCCTGGAGTATGGGAGCCTCTAATGAAAAACTGTTTTTT; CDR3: CAWSMGASNEKLFF